This T cell receptor beta chain was documented in a study of regulatory T cells in long-lasting Graves disease. HTBI primers from iRepertoire and Arm-PCR of CDR3 regions yielded the TCR beta libraries. TCRdb ran MiXCR on the multiplex PCR reads and lists one entry per CDR3 protein. The repertoire consists of about 470,000 distinct CDR3 sequences, with around 15% occurring once and the leading ten covering 9.5% to 15%. The trim removed 4 bases at V and 7 bases at J, leaving 8 bases unmatched. Germline V gene sequence: CDR1 LGHDT, CDR2 YNNKEL (reference sequence). The CDR3 loop spans 14 amino acids. Noted time point: newly diagnosed GD, antithyroid drugs for less than 3 months. PBMC RNA served as the TCR library source. The sample was also reused in another study, on T cells in Graves' hyperthyroidism and ophthalmopathy.

The V call is TRBV3-1, the J call TRBJ2-7; 9 nucleotides match TRBD1. This sequence was found in a man aged 35 to 55 with Graves disease. The specimen was peripheral blood mononuclear cells (PBMCs), collected at new diagnosis, from a patient treated with antithyroid drugs. CDR3 loop: CASSRTGTGWEQYF. For the CDR3, the DNA is TGTGCCAGCAGCCGTACTGGGACAGGGTGGGAGCAGTACTTC.